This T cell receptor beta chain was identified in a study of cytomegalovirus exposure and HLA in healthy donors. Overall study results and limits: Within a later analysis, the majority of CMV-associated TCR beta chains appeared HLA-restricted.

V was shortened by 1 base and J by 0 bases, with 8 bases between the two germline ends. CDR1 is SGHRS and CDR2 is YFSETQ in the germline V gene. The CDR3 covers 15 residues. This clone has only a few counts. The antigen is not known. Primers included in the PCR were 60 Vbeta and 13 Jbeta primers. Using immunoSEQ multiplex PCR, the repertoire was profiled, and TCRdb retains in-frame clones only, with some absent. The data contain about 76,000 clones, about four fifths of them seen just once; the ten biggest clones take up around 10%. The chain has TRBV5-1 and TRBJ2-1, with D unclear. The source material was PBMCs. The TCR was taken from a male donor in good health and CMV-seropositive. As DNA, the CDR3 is TGCGCCAGCAGCTTGCGGCCGGGCTCCTACAATGAGCAGTTCTTC. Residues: CASSLRPGSYNEQFF.